The rows below give T cell receptor beta chains drawn from one sample of a study of blood T cells in healthy people across ages. Via MiXCR, TCRdb re-called the 5' RACE reads, giving one row per CDR3 protein. The table lists roughly 680,000 distinct CDR3 sequences, roughly 49% of them singletons. The specimen sequenced was blood. The receptors come from a woman in her sixties in good health. Both conserved end residues are part of each CDR3. Fields, in order: J gene, V gene, D gene, clone size, CDR3 DNA, CDR3 protein. The D gene is left open where the match is weak. Part of the rows lack a size; the others show once, few, many or a class for expanded clones.

j_call: TRBJ2-3; v_call: TRBV2; d_call: NA; clone_size: NA; cdr3_nt: TGTGCCAGCAAGATGGGCGGGACAGATGCGCAGTATTTT; cdr3_aa: CASKMGGTDAQYF
j_call: TRBJ2-5; v_call: TRBV20-1; d_call: TRBD1; clone_size: few; cdr3_nt: TGCAGTGCTAGAGATAGGCGGGACAGGGGGAGTCAGCTGGGAGAGACCCAGTACTTC; cdr3_aa: CSARDRRDRGSQLGETQYF
j_call: TRBJ2-7; v_call: TRBV6-6; d_call: TRBD2; clone_size: NA; cdr3_nt: TGTGCCAGCATTTATAGCGGGGGCAACAATGAGCAGTACTTC; cdr3_aa: CASIYSGGNNEQYF
j_call: TRBJ2-1; v_call: TRBV7-2; d_call: TRBD2; clone_size: few; cdr3_nt: TGTGCCAGCAGCTTCATAGCGGGAGGGTCCTACAATGAGCAGTTCTTC; cdr3_aa: CASSFIAGGSYNEQFF
j_call: TRBJ2-7; v_call: TRBV7-2; d_call: TRBD2; clone_size: NA; cdr3_nt: TGTGCCAGCAGCCGAACCACGAGCGGGAGTGTAGGCGAGCAGTACTTC; cdr3_aa: CASSRTTSGSVGEQYF
j_call: TRBJ2-3; v_call: TRBV20-1; d_call: NA; clone_size: NA; cdr3_nt: TGCAGTGCTAGAGAGGCAGGGAAGACGCAGTATTTT; cdr3_aa: CSAREAGKTQYF
j_call: TRBJ2-7; v_call: TRBV29-1; d_call: NA; clone_size: NA; cdr3_nt: TGCAGCGTTGTGCTGGGTCGGGGAGCCTACGAGCAGTACTTC; cdr3_aa: CSVVLGRGAYEQYF
j_call: TRBJ2-5; v_call: TRBV7-2; d_call: NA; clone_size: NA; cdr3_nt: TGCGCCAGCACGACCCTCAATCTGCAGACCCAGTACTTC; cdr3_aa: CASTTLNLQTQYF
j_call: TRBJ1-6; v_call: TRBV27; d_call: TRBD1; clone_size: once; cdr3_nt: TGTGCCAGCAGAATTGACAGGGCCGTCTATAATTCACCCCTCCACTTT; cdr3_aa: CASRIDRAVYNSPLHF
j_call: TRBJ1-1; v_call: TRBV29-1; d_call: TRBD1; clone_size: NA; cdr3_nt: TGCAGCGTAGGGACAGGGGGCACTGAAGCTTTCTTT; cdr3_aa: CSVGTGGTEAFF
j_call: TRBJ2-1; v_call: TRBV10-3; d_call: NA; clone_size: many; cdr3_nt: TGTGCCATCAGTGGTTCAGTCCCTGAGCAGTTCTTC; cdr3_aa: CAISGSVPEQFF
j_call: TRBJ2-1; v_call: TRBV27; d_call: NA; clone_size: NA; cdr3_nt: TGTGCCAGCAGTTTTCTCACCGGGGGACGTTACAATGAGCAGTTCTTC; cdr3_aa: CASSFLTGGRYNEQFF
j_call: TRBJ2-6; v_call: TRBV4-3; d_call: NA; clone_size: many; cdr3_nt: TGCGCCAGCAGCCAAGATGTGGCTCTTGGGGCCAACGTCCTGACTTTC; cdr3_aa: CASSQDVALGANVLTF
j_call: TRBJ2-7; v_call: TRBV6-2/TRBV6-3; d_call: NA; clone_size: NA; cdr3_nt: TGTGCCAGCACCGGTCCGGACCAGATCTACGAGCAGTACTTC; cdr3_aa: CASTGPDQIYEQYF
j_call: TRBJ2-3; v_call: TRBV6-1; d_call: TRBD1; clone_size: once; cdr3_nt: TGTGCCAGCAACCGGGACAGGGGGTCAGATAAGCAGTATTTT; cdr3_aa: CASNRDRGSDKQYF
j_call: TRBJ2-6; v_call: TRBV4-1; d_call: TRBD1; clone_size: few; cdr3_nt: TGCGCCAGCAGCGGATGGACAGGGGCCAGCTCTGGGGCCAACGTCCTGACTTTC; cdr3_aa: CASSGWTGASSGANVLTF
j_call: TRBJ2-1; v_call: TRBV12-3/TRBV12-4; d_call: TRBD2; clone_size: NA; cdr3_nt: TGTGCCAGCAGAGTAGGGGGACTAGCGGGAGAGGATGAGCAGTTCTTC; cdr3_aa: CASRVGGLAGEDEQFF
j_call: TRBJ2-1; v_call: TRBV7-2; d_call: TRBD2; clone_size: NA; cdr3_nt: TGTGCCAGCAGCTTAGTGGCGGGAGGGCTATACAATGAGCAGTTCTTC; cdr3_aa: CASSLVAGGLYNEQFF
j_call: TRBJ2-3; v_call: TRBV11-2; d_call: TRBD2; clone_size: NA; cdr3_nt: TGTGCCAGCAGCTACCTAGCGGGAGGGGCGAATACGCAGTATTTT; cdr3_aa: CASSYLAGGANTQYF
j_call: TRBJ2-6; v_call: TRBV28; d_call: NA; clone_size: NA; cdr3_nt: TGTGCCAGCAGTTTGCCTCCGGCCCCCGGCTCTAGGGCCAACGTCCTGACTTTC; cdr3_aa: CASSLPPAPGSRANVLTF
j_call: TRBJ2-5; v_call: TRBV7-9; d_call: NA; clone_size: few; cdr3_nt: TGTGCCAGCAGCTTAAGGGGCGGGATGGAGACCCAGTACTTC; cdr3_aa: CASSLRGGMETQYF
j_call: TRBJ2-3; v_call: TRBV29-1; d_call: NA; clone_size: NA; cdr3_nt: TGCAGCGTTGACGAGCTCTACACAGATACGCAGTATTTT; cdr3_aa: CSVDELYTDTQYF
j_call: TRBJ2-7; v_call: TRBV19; d_call: NA; clone_size: NA; cdr3_nt: TGTGCCAGTAGTATATACACCTCCTACGAGCAGTACTTC; cdr3_aa: CASSIYTSYEQYF
j_call: TRBJ2-1; v_call: TRBV11-3; d_call: NA; clone_size: NA; cdr3_nt: TGTGCCAGCAGCTTAAGGCGAGCGGGTACCAATGAGCAGTTCTTC; cdr3_aa: CASSLRRAGTNEQFF
j_call: TRBJ1-1; v_call: TRBV6-2/TRBV6-3; d_call: NA; clone_size: few; cdr3_nt: TGTGCCAGCAGATCTTTCAGGGACCTGAACACTGAAGCTTTCTTT; cdr3_aa: CASRSFRDLNTEAFF
j_call: TRBJ2-3; v_call: TRBV29-1; d_call: NA; clone_size: NA; cdr3_nt: TGCAGCGTTGTGGGACACGCGGATACGCAGTATTTT; cdr3_aa: CSVVGHADTQYF
j_call: TRBJ2-1; v_call: TRBV7-7; d_call: TRBD2; clone_size: few; cdr3_nt: TGTGCTAGCAGCTTAGTGTCGGCTAGCGGGGGCTACAATGAGCAGTTCTTC; cdr3_aa: CASSLVSASGGYNEQFF
j_call: TRBJ2-5; v_call: TRBV10-3; d_call: TRBD1; clone_size: once; cdr3_nt: TGTGCCATCAGTGCAGAAGGACAGGGGGCGAGGCAGACCCAGTACTTC; cdr3_aa: CAISAEGQGARQTQYF
j_call: TRBJ1-2; v_call: TRBV20-1; d_call: NA; clone_size: NA; cdr3_nt: TGCAGTGCAAGAACTGGGGGGGGCGACTATGGCTACACCTTC; cdr3_aa: CSARTGGGDYGYTF
j_call: TRBJ2-3; v_call: TRBV2; d_call: NA; clone_size: NA; cdr3_nt: TGTGCCAGCAGACCCGGGAACACTGACACAGATACGCAGTATTTT; cdr3_aa: CASRPGNTDTDTQYF
j_call: TRBJ2-3; v_call: TRBV4-2; d_call: NA; clone_size: NA; cdr3_nt: TGTGCCAGCAGCCGGGAACCGGGCAGCACAGATACGCAGTATTTT; cdr3_aa: CASSREPGSTDTQYF
j_call: TRBJ2-3; v_call: TRBV5-1; d_call: TRBD2; clone_size: NA; cdr3_nt: TGCGCCAGCAGCCCCAGCGGGAGGGCCTTTTCAGATACGCAGTATTTT; cdr3_aa: CASSPSGRAFSDTQYF
j_call: TRBJ2-1; v_call: TRBV7-9; d_call: TRBD1; clone_size: NA; cdr3_nt: TGTGCCAGCAGCTCCAGACAGGGGAACCTCTTCAATGAGCAGTTCTTC; cdr3_aa: CASSSRQGNLFNEQFF
j_call: TRBJ2-7; v_call: TRBV27; d_call: NA; clone_size: NA; cdr3_nt: TGTGCCAGCAGTCCATCGGCAAGAGCGGTGTCCTACGAGCAGTACTTC; cdr3_aa: CASSPSARAVSYEQYF
j_call: TRBJ1-1; v_call: TRBV28; d_call: NA; clone_size: many; cdr3_nt: TGTGCCAGCAGTTTTCGTACTGAAGCTTTCTTT; cdr3_aa: CASSFRTEAFF
j_call: TRBJ2-4; v_call: TRBV20-1; d_call: TRBD1; clone_size: few; cdr3_nt: TGCAGTGCTCTCAGGGGGTTAGCCAAAAACATTCAGTACTTC; cdr3_aa: CSALRGLAKNIQYF
j_call: TRBJ1-5; v_call: TRBV2; d_call: TRBD1; clone_size: once; cdr3_nt: TGTGCCAGCGAGTGGGGCGGACAGGGGAATCAGCCCCAGCATTTT; cdr3_aa: CASEWGGQGNQPQHF
j_call: TRBJ2-1; v_call: TRBV3-1; d_call: NA; clone_size: NA; cdr3_nt: TGTGCCAGCAGCCAAGATCTGGGGCTAGCTTACAATGAGCAGTTCTTC; cdr3_aa: CASSQDLGLAYNEQFF
j_call: TRBJ1-1; v_call: TRBV5-1; d_call: NA; clone_size: NA; cdr3_nt: TGCGCCAACAGCTCGGCCCGGGGCACTGAAGCTTTCTTT; cdr3_aa: CANSSARGTEAFF
j_call: TRBJ2-5; v_call: TRBV7-9; d_call: NA; clone_size: few; cdr3_nt: TGTGCCACCTTCGCCCAAGAGACCCAGTACTTC; cdr3_aa: CATFAQETQYF
j_call: TRBJ2-3; v_call: TRBV6-6; d_call: NA; clone_size: few; cdr3_nt: TGTGCCAGCAGCCGGACCCTAGCGACAGATACGCAGTATTTT; cdr3_aa: CASSRTLATDTQYF
j_call: TRBJ2-5; v_call: TRBV5-5; d_call: NA; clone_size: NA; cdr3_nt: TGTGCCAGCAGCCGCGCTCTAAAAGGGAATGAGCAGTACTTC; cdr3_aa: CASSRALKGNEQYF
j_call: TRBJ2-7; v_call: TRBV7-6; d_call: TRBD2; clone_size: NA; cdr3_nt: TGTGCCAGCAGCCCGGCGGTGACTAGCGGCTACGAGCAGTACTTC; cdr3_aa: CASSPAVTSGYEQYF
j_call: TRBJ2-3; v_call: TRBV7-2; d_call: NA; clone_size: few; cdr3_nt: TGTGCCAGCAGCTTTAAAGGCACAGATACGCAGTATTTT; cdr3_aa: CASSFKGTDTQYF
j_call: TRBJ2-2; v_call: TRBV28; d_call: TRBD2; clone_size: few; cdr3_nt: TGTGCCAGCAGTTTCTCTGGGCGGGAGATCTATACCGGGGAGCTGTTTTTT; cdr3_aa: CASSFSGREIYTGELFF
j_call: TRBJ2-1; v_call: TRBV9; d_call: NA; clone_size: NA; cdr3_nt: TGTGCCAGCAGCGTAGGAGATAACGAGCAGTTCTTC; cdr3_aa: CASSVGDNEQFF
j_call: TRBJ2-5; v_call: TRBV20-1; d_call: NA; clone_size: NA; cdr3_nt: TGCAGTGCTAGCGGGGCCCTGGGCAGGCGACAAGAGACCCAGTACTTC; cdr3_aa: CSASGALGRRQETQYF
j_call: TRBJ2-5; v_call: TRBV20-1; d_call: NA; clone_size: many; cdr3_nt: TGCAGTGCTCCGGGGCGCCTGCAAGAGACCCAGTACTTC; cdr3_aa: CSAPGRLQETQYF
j_call: TRBJ2-7; v_call: TRBV18; d_call: NA; clone_size: NA; cdr3_nt: TGTGCCAGCTCACCGTCCAGGGGATTCCCTTACGAGCAGTACTTC; cdr3_aa: CASSPSRGFPYEQYF
j_call: TRBJ2-3; v_call: TRBV20-1; d_call: TRBD2; clone_size: NA; cdr3_nt: TGCAGTGCTAGTAGCCTAGCGGGAGAAGTGGTTCTGGCAGATACGCAGTATTTT; cdr3_aa: CSASSLAGEVVLADTQYF
j_call: TRBJ2-5; v_call: TRBV5-1; d_call: NA; clone_size: NA; cdr3_nt: TGCGCCACCAAGCCGGGCGGACAAGAGACCCAGTACTTC; cdr3_aa: CATKPGGQETQYF
j_call: TRBJ1-2; v_call: TRBV28; d_call: NA; clone_size: few; cdr3_nt: TGTGCCAGCAGTTTATGGGACAACTATGGCTACACCTTC; cdr3_aa: CASSLWDNYGYTF
j_call: TRBJ2-7; v_call: TRBV27; d_call: TRBD1; clone_size: few; cdr3_nt: TGTGCCAGCATGATGGGGGACAGGTCCTACGAGCAGTACTTC; cdr3_aa: CASMMGDRSYEQYF
j_call: TRBJ2-3; v_call: TRBV7-2; d_call: NA; clone_size: NA; cdr3_nt: TGTGCCAGCAGCTTAATGCCCACAGATACGCAGTATTTT; cdr3_aa: CASSLMPTDTQYF
j_call: TRBJ2-3; v_call: TRBV2; d_call: TRBD2; clone_size: NA; cdr3_nt: TGTGCCAGCATGTGGGCGGGAGGAAGCACAGATACGCAGTATTTT; cdr3_aa: CASMWAGGSTDTQYF